These 19 T cell receptor beta chains were sequenced from one sample in a study of cytomegalovirus exposure and HLA in healthy donors. Primers: 60 Vbeta forward and 13 Jbeta reverse. Clones were read by immunoSEQ multiplex PCR, and TCRdb kept only the in-frame ones, dropping some. Here the sample spans some 65,000 clones, around four fifths being singletons. The specimen was PBMCs. The receptors derive from a girl aged 5 to 17 in good health and CMV-seropositive.

The J gene is TRBJ2-4, the V gene TRBV29-1; tentative D call: TRBD2 (5 bases). Per germline, CDR1 SQVTM and CDR2 ANQGSEA. Trimming shortened V by 2 bases and J by 0 bases, and 8 bases separated the two germline ends. The CDR3 consists of 14 residues. The DNA for the CDR3 is TGCAGCGTTGAAAACGGACTAGCCAAAAACATTCAGTACTTC. The encoded protein is CSVENGLAKNIQYF.

The V call is TRBV6-5, the J call TRBJ1-1; 7 bases are shared with TRBD1. Germline lookup yields CDR1 MNHEY and CDR2 SVGAGI. The junction had 8 bases not matched to a gene; V was cut back by 5 bases and J by 5 bases. The CDR3 runs to 14 residues. CDR3: CASSRQGVRTEAFF. In DNA form, the CDR3 reads TGTGCCAGCAGTCGACAGGGTGTTCGAACTGAAGCTTTCTTT.

V gene TRBV10-3 combines with J gene TRBJ1-5; 9 bases fit TRBD1. The V gene's germline CDR1 is ENHRY and CDR2 SYGVKD. The CDR3 runs to 21 residues. The V and J ends lost 1 base and 2 bases, in that order; junction bases with no gene match: 18. The CDR3, as DNA: TGTGCCATCAGTGAGTGGGGGGTTAACAGGGGGCGATCCTGGGGCAATCAGCCCCAGCATTTT. Amino acids: CAISEWGVNRGRSWGNQPQHF.

This clone was seen only a few times. V and J are TRBV7-9 and TRBJ1-1; D is unclear. Germline V gene sequence: CDR1 SEHNR, CDR2 FQNEAQ (reference sequence). The CDR3 contains 14 residues. V dropped 1 base and J dropped 1 base, with 7 bases sitting between them. The chain's CDR3 is CASSLGEWNTEAFF. CDR3 DNA sequence: TGTGCCAGCAGCTTAGGGGAGTGGAACACTGAAGCTTTCTTT. Filled out from reference TRBV7-9 and TRBJ1-1, the complete variable domain reads DTGVSQNPRHKITKRGQNVTFRCDPISEHNRLYWYRQTLGQGPEFLTYFQNEAQLEKSRLLSDRFSAERPKGSFSTLEIQRTEQGDSAMYLCASSLGEWNTEAFFGQGTRLTVV.

This rearrangement joins TRBV30 to TRBJ2-2, with TRBD2 matching 7 bases. J was trimmed by 0 bases and V by 6 bases; bases with no gene match: 7. This CDR3 is 15 amino acids long. Per the germline V gene, CDR1 is GTSNPN and CDR2 is SVGIG (reference sequence). The CDR3 reads CACTFGGSNTGELFF. The CDR3 nucleotides read TGTGCCTGTACATTCGGGGGGTCGAACACCGGGGAGCTGTTTTTT. The full variable domain, its missing parts supplied by reference TRBV30 and TRBJ2-2, is SQTIHQWPATLVQPVGSPLSLECTVEGTSNPNLYWYRQAAGRGLQLLFYSVGIGQISSEVPQNLSASRPQDRQFILSSKKLLLSDSGFYLCACTFGGSNTGELFFGEGSRLTVL.

CDR3 sequence: CASSPGTAPAGRSYNEQFF. DNA of the CDR3: TGTGCCAGCAGCCCCGGGACGGCACCAGCGGGGCGCTCCTACAATGAGCAGTTCTTC. The V and J genes are TRBV11-3 and TRBJ2-1, with TRBD2 matching 7 bases. Germline V gives CDR1 SGHNT, CDR2 YENEEA. The CDR3 is 19 amino acids. Unmatched junction bases numbered 16, after V lost 5 bases and J lost 0 bases. Using reference TRBV11-3 and TRBJ2-1 for the parts outside the CDR3, the full variable domain is EAGVVQSPRYKIIEKKQPVAFWCNPISGHNTLYWYLQNLGQGPELLIRYENEEAVDDSQLPKDRFSAERLKGVDSTLKIQPAELGDSAVYLCASSPGTAPAGRSYNEQFFGPGTRLTVL.

The genes are TRBV7-2 and TRBJ1-1; D not resolved. Germline loops: CDR1 SGHTA, CDR2 FQGNSA. Trimming removed 5 bases at V and 4 bases at J, with 20 bases between. The CDR3 is made up of 16 amino acids. The DNA of the CDR3 is TGTGCCAGCAGCCTGGGAACAACCCTAGCAGGCACTGAAGCTTTCTTT. Its protein product is CASSLGTTLAGTEAFF.

The chain joins TRBV6-5 to TRBJ1-1, with 7 bases lining up with TRBD1. This CDR3 region has 14 residues. With V trimmed by 6 bases and J by 6 bases, 10 bases remained unmatched. Germline lookup yields CDR1 MNHEY and CDR2 SVGAGI. CDR3 DNA: TGTGCCAGCAGGCCCGACAGGGATCGTCCTGAAGCTTTCTTT. It translates to CASRPDRDRPEAFF.

This sequence joins TRBV9 and TRBJ2-3, with 9 bases fitting TRBD1. The V gene end was trimmed by 6 bases and the J gene end by 4 bases; junction bases not matched to a gene: 9. CDR3 size: 15 residues. In germline, CDR1 is SGDLS, CDR2 YYNGEE. The CDR3 sequence is CASTSGTGLSDTQYF. In DNA, the CDR3 is TGTGCCAGCACCTCCGGGACAGGGCTATCAGATACGCAGTATTTT.

The chain carries TRBV7-2 and TRBJ2-2; 8 bases map to TRBD1. Germline lookup yields CDR1 SGHTA and CDR2 FQGNSA. Trimming at V came to 5 bases and at J to 5 bases, leaving 7 bases not matched to a gene. The CDR3 is 15 residues long. In DNA, the CDR3 is TGTGCCAGCAGCCAAACAGGGGGGAAAACCGGGGAGCTGTTTTTT. Translated, it gives CASSQTGGKTGELFF.

The rearrangement uses TRBV14 and TRBJ2-2; D not resolved. The CDR3 runs to 14 residues. Germline loops: CDR1 SGHDN, CDR2 FVKESK. V lost 4 bases, J lost 5 bases, and 11 bases lay in between. The CDR3 DNA reads as TGTGCCAGCAGCCCTGTGAGGAGTACCGGGGAGCTGTTTTTT. Protein product: CASSPVRSTGELFF.

This chain links TRBV7-8 with TRBJ1-5, with TRBD1 matching 12 bases. V lost 1 base, J lost 3 bases, and 4 bases stayed unmatched. This CDR3 is 17 amino acids long. Germline loops: CDR1 SGHVS, CDR2 FQNEAQ. This CDR3 is CASSLGDRGRLNQPQHF. In DNA form, the CDR3 reads TGTGCCAGCAGCTTAGGGGACAGGGGGCGGCTCAATCAGCCCCAGCATTTT.

The chain is built from TRBV7-8 and TRBJ1-4, with D tentatively TRBD1 (6 bases). Between the trimmed V and J ends, which lost 7 bases and 7 bases, there was a span of 13 bases. Germline CDR1 is SGHVS and CDR2 is FQNEAQ. CDR3 size: 13 residues. The CDR3, as DNA: TGTGCCAGCACTTTCGAGACAGGTGAAAAACTGTTTTTT. This sequence encodes CASTFETGEKLFF. The complete variable domain, with remaining parts taken from reference TRBV7-8 and TRBJ1-4, reads GAGVSQSPRYKVAKRGQDVALRCDPISGHVSLFWYQQALGQGPEFLTYFQNEAQLDKSGLPSDRFFAERPEGSVSTLKIQRTQQEDSAVYLCASTFETGEKLFFGSGTQLSVL.

This clone was counted between two and nine times. The V and J genes are TRBV9 and TRBJ1-3; D might be TRBD1 (5 bases). The V end lost 2 bases, the J end lost 0 bases, and 9 bases lay between the germline ends. The CDR3 runs 15 residues. Germline values: CDR1 SGDLS, CDR2 YYNGEE. DNA of the CDR3: TGTGCCAGCAGCGTCGGGGGAGACTCTGGAAACACCATATATTTT. Its protein product is CASSVGGDSGNTIYF.

In DNA form, the CDR3 reads TGCGCCAGCAGCCAAGTCTGGGTCAGTTTATCCCAACGGAGCTCCTACGAGCAGTACTTC. It encodes CASSQVWVSLSQRSSYEQYF. The rearrangement uses TRBV4-1 and TRBJ2-7; D uncertain. The CDR3 is made up of 20 amino acids. V was clipped by 1 base and J by 0 bases, with 25 bases between them. CDR1 is MGHRA and CDR2 is YSYEKL in the germline V gene.

The chain employs TRBV6-6 and TRBJ2-5; 7 nucleotides line up with TRBD2. The J call could be wrong; TRBJ2-7 is a better fit for the DNA end. The V gene's germline CDR1 is MNHNY and CDR2 SVGAGI (reference sequence). The CDR3 extends over 15 amino acids. CDR3 protein: CASGHREGHPYEQYF. Here the CDR3 DNA reads TGTGCCAGCGGACATAGGGAGGGCCACCCCTACGAGCAGTACTTC.

Points on this clone: A read error may account for a junction end that differs from germline. V and J are TRBV7-7 and TRBJ2-2, with D uncertain. Per germline, CDR1 SSHAT and CDR2 FNYEAQ (reference sequence). The CDR3 is 14 amino acids. The CDR3 DNA reads as TGTGCTAGCAGCTTTGCGGAAGACACCGGGGAGCTGTTTTTT. It yields the protein CASSFAEDTGELFF.

The chain carries TRBV30 and TRBJ1-1; D might be TRBD1 (5 bases). The CDR3 sequence is 14 residues long. V was cut by 1 base and J by 1 base, with 10 bases left in between. Germline V CDR1 and CDR2: GTSNPN, SVGIG (reference sequence). For the CDR3, the DNA is TGTGCCTGGAGTGCCAGGGTGAAGAACACTGAAGCTTTCTTT. Translating it yields CAWSARVKNTEAFF.

This clone turned up a few times. CDR3 DNA: TGCAGCGGCACAGCGGGAGGAGGGGGTTTTGCGGAGCAGTTCTTC. This gives the protein CSGTAGGGGFAEQFF. J is TRBJ2-1 and V is TRBV29-1; 9 bases align to TRBD2. The CDR3 covers 15 residues. CDR1 SQVTM and CDR2 ANQGSEA come from the germline V gene. Unmatched junction bases numbered 17, after V lost 7 bases and J lost 10 bases.